The 17 T cell receptor beta chains given below trace back to one sample, sequenced in a study of cytomegalovirus exposure and HLA in healthy donors. Data came from immunoSEQ multiplex PCR; TCRdb stores just in-frame clones and leaves some out. The repertoire includes some 140,000 clones, 70% to 90% of them detected once, and approximately 3% sits in the top ten. The sequencing sample was made of PBMCs. These TCRs come from a young man in good health and CMV-seronegative.

This clone was found once. The chain recombines TRBV18 with TRBJ2-2; D is possibly TRBD2 (6 bases). Germline CDR1 is KGHSH and CDR2 is LQKENI. Trimming cost V 3 bases and J 7 bases, with 15 bases left between them. This CDR3 has 15 amino acids. The CDR3 spells CASSPAGRSGGELFF. The CDR3 DNA is TGTGCCAGCTCACCGGCGGGACGAAGCGGCGGGGAGCTGTTTTTT.

The gene calls are TRBV30 and TRBJ2-5; 11 positions agree with TRBD2. Germline V CDR1 and CDR2: GTSNPN, SVGIG (reference sequence). With V trimmed by 5 bases and J by 2 bases, 7 bases remained unmatched. This CDR3 is built from 15 residues. DNA of the CDR3: TGTGCCTGGGACCTAGCGGGAGGTCGGCAAGAGACCCAGTACTTC. Encoded protein: CAWDLAGGRQETQYF.

This chain uses TRBV18 with TRBJ1-2, with 7 bases identical to TRBD1. Germline V CDR1 and CDR2: KGHSH, LQKENI. The CDR3 loop spans 12 amino acids. The J segment lost 4 bases and the V segment lost 8 bases, leaving 4 bases of the junction unmatched. CDR3 sequence (DNA): TGTGCCAGCGCAGGGGGAATCTATGGCTACACCTTC. Protein product: CASAGGIYGYTF.

The J gene is TRBJ1-4, the V gene TRBV7-9; 9 nucleotides align to TRBD1. The CDR3 contains 15 residues. Trimming cost V 5 bases and J 7 bases; bases outside gene matches: 8. Germline V lookup: CDR1 SEHNR, CDR2 FQNEAQ (reference sequence). CDR3 sequence reads: CASSETGGSGEKLFF. CDR3 DNA sequence: TGTGCCAGCAGCGAAACAGGGGGCTCGGGTGAAAAACTGTTTTTT.

The chain carries TRBV18 and TRBJ2-1; the match to TRBD1 covers 11 bases. Germline assignment: CDR1 KGHSH and CDR2 LQKENI. The ends lost 6 bases at V and 7 bases at J; junction bases unmatched: 8. The length of the CDR3 is 15 residues. The DNA for the CDR3 is TGTGCCAGCTCCCATAACGGACAGGGGGCGAATGAGCAGTTCTTC. Translated, it gives CASSHNGQGANEQFF.

The chain recombines TRBV29-1 with TRBJ2-7; 7 bases agree with TRBD2. This CDR3 comprises 14 residues. Germline V lookup: CDR1 SQVTM, CDR2 ANQGSEA. V lost 2 bases to trimming and J lost 2 bases; unmatched junction nucleotides: 6. In nucleotides, the CDR3 is TGCAGCGTTGAAACCCCGGGAGGTCCCTACGAGCAGTACTTC. Translating it yields CSVETPGGPYEQYF.

The rearrangement joins TRBV6-1 to TRBJ2-7; 10 bases fit TRBD2. Trimming removed 5 bases from V and 5 bases from J; junction bases left unmatched: 9. CDR1 MNHNS and CDR2 SASEGT come from the germline V gene. The CDR3 length is 15 residues. CDR3 nucleotide sequence: TGTGCCAGCAGTTCAAAGCGGGAGGGCCACAACGAGCAGTACTTC. This sequence encodes CASSSKREGHNEQYF.

The chain uses TRBV7-9 and TRBJ2-7, with TRBD1 as a possible D gene (5 bases). CDR1 is SEHNR, CDR2 FQNEAQ, per germline (reference sequence). Between the trimmed V and J ends, which lost 5 bases and 6 bases, there was a span of 20 bases. The CDR3 is 15 residues long. The CDR3: CASSPSGLPFVEQYF. The CDR3 DNA reads TGTGCCAGCAGCCCCTCAGGGTTACCTTTTGTCGAGCAGTACTTC.

V usage is TRBV9 and J usage is TRBJ2-3, with D perhaps matching TRBD2 (6 bases). The CDR3 loop spans 18 amino acids. V gave up 2 bases and J gave up 2 bases, with 21 bases separating them. CDR1 SGDLS and CDR2 YYNGEE come from the germline V gene. As DNA, the CDR3 is TGTGCCAGCAGCGTTTGGGCGGGGACGGAGGGGTTCACAGATACGCAGTATTTT. Translation: CASSVWAGTEGFTDTQYF.

The chain recombines TRBV7-2 with TRBJ2-1; a possible D gene is TRBD2 (6 bases). CDR3 length: 16 amino acids. V dropped 5 bases and J dropped 0 bases, with 14 bases sitting between them. Germline CDR1 is SGHTA and CDR2 is FQGNSA. The DNA for the CDR3 is TGTGCCAGCAGCAATCCTGGGGGGAGCTCCTACAATGAGCAGTTCTTC. It translates to CASSNPGGSSYNEQFF.

This rearrangement joins TRBV4-1 to TRBJ2-5; 13 positions match TRBD2. V shed 5 bases and J 2 bases; nucleotides not matched to a gene: 5. Germline V gene data show CDR1 as MGHRA and CDR2 as YSYEKL. This CDR3 is 16 amino acids long. The CDR3 DNA follows: TGCGCCAGCAGCGTCGGGACTAGCGGGATTCAAGAGACCCAGTACTTC. Protein: CASSVGTSGIQETQYF.

This chain links TRBV4-3 with TRBJ1-1; D is unclear. Germline V gene lookup returns CDR1 LGHNA and CDR2 YSLEER. Trimming pared 0 bases from V and 1 base from J, leaving 6 bases between. CDR3 size: 14 residues. The CDR3 bases are TGCGCCAGCAGCCAAGACCGGGGGAACACTGAAGCTTTCTTT. Its translation: CASSQDRGNTEAFF.

This clone has at least ten counts. J is TRBJ1-1 and V is TRBV27; 9 bases fit TRBD1. The CDR3 consists of 15 residues. V trimming: 6 bases; J trimming: 7 bases; junction bases outside the gene matches: 12. Germline V lookup: CDR1 MNHEY, CDR2 SMNVEV (reference sequence). The CDR3 spells CASSLTGGAGGEAFF. CDR3 bases: TGTGCCAGCAGCCTTACAGGGGGCGCCGGAGGTGAAGCTTTCTTT.

The rearrangement joins TRBV9 to TRBJ2-2, with a weak D call TRBD2 (6 bases). V gave up 0 bases and J gave up 3 bases, with 15 bases separating them. Germline CDR1 reads SGDLS; CDR2 reads YYNGEE. The CDR3 sequence is 17 residues long. In nucleotides, the CDR3 is TGTGCCAGCAGCGTAGCTACGGGACTTTTCTACACCGGGGAGCTGTTTTTT. Translation gives CASSVATGLFYTGELFF.

CDR3 nucleotides: TGTGCCAGTAGTACGGACAGGGGCGGACAGCCCCAGCATTTT. It translates to CASSTDRGGQPQHF. The chain joins TRBV19 to TRBJ1-5; 9 nucleotides line up with TRBD1. Germline V gives CDR1 LNHDA, CDR2 SQIVND (reference sequence). This CDR3 is built from 14 residues. The V gene end was trimmed by 4 bases and the J gene end by 7 bases; junction bases not matched to a gene: 5.

The chain is built from TRBV28 and TRBJ2-7; TRBD2 matches 11 bases. Trimming at V came to 4 bases and at J to 7 bases, leaving 18 bases not matched to a gene. The CDR3 contains 18 residues. The V gene's germline CDR1 is MDHEN and CDR2 SYDVKM. CDR3 region: CASSSSASGRRFRGEQYF. As DNA, the CDR3 is TGTGCCAGCAGTTCCTCGGCTAGCGGGAGGCGGTTTCGGGGAGAGCAGTACTTC.

V is TRBV6-5 and J is TRBJ1-3; D may be TRBD1 (5 bases). The CDR3 length is 16 residues. Trimming pared 2 bases from V and 0 bases from J, leaving 11 bases between. Germline CDR1 MNHEY, CDR2 SVGAGI. The CDR3 protein is CASSYNRGSSGNTIYF. CDR3 bases: TGTGCCAGCAGTTACAATCGGGGGAGCTCTGGAAACACCATATATTTT.